A single sample is the source of the 9 T cell receptor beta chains below, sequenced in a study of molecular identifiers for immune sequencing clone quantification. TCRdb reanalysed the PCR reads using MiXCR and keeps one entry per CDR3 protein. The sample carries more than 85,000 distinct CDR3 sequences, 30% to 35% recorded once. The sequencing sample was made of naive CD8+ T cells from blood, with Jurkat cell RNA spiked in. Described subset: FACS-sorted CD8+CD4-CCR7+CD45RA+ naive T cells. Receptors originate from a human donor in good health. Some libraries in this study had Jurkat cell RNA spiked in.

The chain recombines TRBV6-5 with TRBJ2-7; TRBD1 is a possible D gene (6 bases). Germline V lookup: CDR1 MNHEY, CDR2 SVGAGI. Trimming pared 2 bases from V and 2 bases from J, leaving 13 bases between. This CDR3 region has 15 residues. The CDR3 reads CASSYAVGGAYEQYF. In DNA, the CDR3 is TGTGCCAGCAGTTACGCCGTTGGGGGCGCCTACGAGCAGTACTTC.

In this sample, this clonotype turned up many times. The rearrangement links TRBV28 to TRBJ2-7, with unresolved D. In germline, CDR1 is MDHEN, CDR2 SYDVKM. V gave up 7 bases and J gave up 0 bases, with 7 bases separating them. This CDR3 has 12 residues. The CDR3 here is CASTLSSYEQYF. The CDR3, as DNA: TGTGCCAGCACCTTGAGCTCCTACGAGCAGTACTTC.

The genes are TRBV7-9 and TRBJ2-5; no clear D. Deletions cut 3 bases from V and 5 bases from J, with 10 bases between. The germline gives CDR1 SEHNR, CDR2 FQNEAQ (reference sequence). This CDR3 region has 13 residues. The CDR3 bases are TGTGCCAGCAGCTTTTCCTCCCGGGAGACCCAGTACTTC. Its protein product is CASSFSSRETQYF. Complete variable domain (other parts from reference TRBV7-9 and TRBJ2-5): DTGVSQNPRHKITKRGQNVTFRCDPISEHNRLYWYRQTLGQGPEFLTYFQNEAQLEKSRLLSDRFSAERPKGSFSTLEIQRTEQGDSAMYLCASSFSSRETQYFGPGTRLLVL.

This clonotype occurred once. This CDR3 fails to terminate in the conserved phenylalanine or tryptophan, so it likely reflects a read error. Here the CDR3 reads CASSLERLAGYNEQYS. CDR3 nucleotides: TGTGCCAGCAGTTTAGAGCGACTAGCGGGATACAACGAGCAGTACTCC. The V call is TRBV12-3 or TRBV12-4, the J call TRBJ2-7; TRBD2 aligns across 11 bases. The V segment lost 1 base and the J segment 5 bases; nucleotides outside the gene matches: 7. This CDR3 is 16 amino acids long.

About this clonotype: The junction and the germline gene differ at one end; a read error may be behind it. The chain employs TRBV7-6 and TRBJ2-1; D might be TRBD1 or TRBD2, each matching 5 bases. The CDR3 is 15 residues long. From germline, CDR1 is SGHVS and CDR2 FNYEAQ. CDR3 nucleotide sequence: TGTGCCAGCAGCTCGGGGCTTAGCTCCTACAATGGGCAGTTCTTC. It yields the protein CASSSGLSSYNGQFF. Looking up the rest from reference TRBV7-6 and TRBJ2-1 gives the full variable domain: GAGVSQSPRYKVTKRGQDVALRCDPISGHVSLYWYRQALGQGPEFLTYFNYEAQQDKSGLPNDRFSAERPEGSISTLTIQRTEQRDSAMYRCASSSGLSSYNGQFFGPGTRLTVL.

This clonotype appeared many times. J is TRBJ1-1 and V is TRBV29-1; D possibly corresponds to TRBD1 (5 bases). With 6 bases removed from V and 5 bases from J, the gap between germline ends came to 13 bases. Germline CDR1 reads SQVTM; CDR2 reads ANQGSEA. The CDR3 is 12 amino acids. The chain's CDR3 is CSVQGGGTEAFF. For the CDR3, the DNA is TGCAGCGTGCAGGGAGGAGGAACTGAAGCTTTCTTT.

The chain joins TRBV20-1 to TRBJ1-5; 9 bases fit TRBD1. From germline, CDR1 is DFQATT and CDR2 SNEGSKA (reference sequence). This CDR3 is 13 amino acids long. The V segment lost 5 bases and the J segment 4 bases; nucleotides outside the gene matches: 3. The CDR3 DNA reads TGCAGTGCTGTCGGGACAGGGAATCAGCCCCAGCATTTT. Translating gives CSAVGTGNQPQHF.

The chain uses TRBV2 and TRBJ2-7; D is perhaps TRBD2 (6 bases). With 4 bases removed from V and 2 bases from J, the gap between germline ends came to 15 bases. The V gene's germline CDR1 is SNHLY and CDR2 FYNNEI. There are 15 residues in the CDR3. CDR3 in amino acids: CASSVGVGGPYEQYF. The CDR3 DNA reads TGTGCCAGCAGTGTCGGGGTCGGGGGTCCCTACGAGCAGTACTTC.

The chain uses TRBV4-2 and TRBJ2-7; D not resolved. The ends were cut back, 4 bases at V and 3 bases at J, with 13 bases in the middle. The CDR3 is 14 amino acids. In germline, CDR1 is LGHNA, CDR2 YNFKEQ. CDR3 residues: CASSPRHPLYEQYF. CDR3 nucleotide sequence: TGTGCCAGCAGCCCCAGACACCCCCTCTACGAGCAGTACTTC.